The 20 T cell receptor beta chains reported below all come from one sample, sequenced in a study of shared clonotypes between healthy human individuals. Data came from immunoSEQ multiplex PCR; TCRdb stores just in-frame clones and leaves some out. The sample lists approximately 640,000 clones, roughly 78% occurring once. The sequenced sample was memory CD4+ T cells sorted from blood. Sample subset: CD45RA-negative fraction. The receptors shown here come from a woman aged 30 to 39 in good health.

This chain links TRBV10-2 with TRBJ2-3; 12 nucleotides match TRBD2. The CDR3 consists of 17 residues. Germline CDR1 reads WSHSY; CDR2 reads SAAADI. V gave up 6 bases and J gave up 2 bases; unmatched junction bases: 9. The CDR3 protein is CASSSGTSGSLTDTQYF. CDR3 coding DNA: TGCGCCAGCAGCTCCGGGACTAGCGGGTCCCTCACAGATACGCAGTATTTT.

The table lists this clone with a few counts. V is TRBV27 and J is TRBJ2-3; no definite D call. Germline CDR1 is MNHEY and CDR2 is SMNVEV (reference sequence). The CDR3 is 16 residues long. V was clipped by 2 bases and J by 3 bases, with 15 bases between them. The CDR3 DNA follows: TGTGCCAGCAGTTTAGGTCAAGGTACTGGTACAGATACGCAGTATTTT. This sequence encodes CASSLGQGTGTDTQYF.

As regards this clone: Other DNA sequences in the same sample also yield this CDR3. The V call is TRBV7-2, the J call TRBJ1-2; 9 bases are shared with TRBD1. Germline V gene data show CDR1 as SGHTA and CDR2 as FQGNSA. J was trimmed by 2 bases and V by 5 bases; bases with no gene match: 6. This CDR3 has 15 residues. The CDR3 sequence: CASSLPGQGNYGYTF. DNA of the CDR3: TGTGCCAGCAGCCTCCCGGGACAGGGAAACTATGGCTACACCTTC.

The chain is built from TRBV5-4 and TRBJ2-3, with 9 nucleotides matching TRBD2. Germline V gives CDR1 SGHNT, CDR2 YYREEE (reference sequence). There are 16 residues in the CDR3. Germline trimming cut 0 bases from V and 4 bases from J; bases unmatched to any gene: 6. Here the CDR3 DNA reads TGTGCCAGCAGCTTGGCCGGGGCTAGCGGGGCAGATACGCAGTATTTT. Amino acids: CASSLAGASGADTQYF.

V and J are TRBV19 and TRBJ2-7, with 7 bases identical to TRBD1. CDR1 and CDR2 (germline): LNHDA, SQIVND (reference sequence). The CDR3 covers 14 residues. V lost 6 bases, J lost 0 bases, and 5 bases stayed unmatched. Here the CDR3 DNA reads TGTGCCAGTAGCACAGGGGATTACTCCTACGAGCAGTACTTC. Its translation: CASSTGDYSYEQYF.

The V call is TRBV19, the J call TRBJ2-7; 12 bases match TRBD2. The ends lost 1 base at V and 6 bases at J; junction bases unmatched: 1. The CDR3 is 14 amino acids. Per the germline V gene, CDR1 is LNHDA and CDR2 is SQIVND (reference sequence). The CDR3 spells CASSIVGLAGEQYF. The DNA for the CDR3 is TGTGCCAGTAGTATAGTGGGACTAGCGGGCGAGCAGTACTTC.

CDR3 region: CASSLPAKGRAFF. In DNA form, the CDR3 reads TGTGCCAGCAGCTTACCCGCAAAAGGTAGGGCTTTCTTT. The rearrangement joins TRBV7-9 to TRBJ1-1; D not resolved. The germline V gene has CDR1 SEHNR and CDR2 FQNEAQ (reference sequence). The CDR3 totals 13 residues. The V gene lost 2 bases and the J gene lost 11 bases, with 15 bases spanning the gap.

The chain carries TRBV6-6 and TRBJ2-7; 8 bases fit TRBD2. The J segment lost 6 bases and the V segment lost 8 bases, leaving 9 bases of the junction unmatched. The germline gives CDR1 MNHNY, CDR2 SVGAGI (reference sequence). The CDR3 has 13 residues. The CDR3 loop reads CASGRRGGSEQYF. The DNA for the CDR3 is TGTGCCAGCGGACGCCGGGGGGGAAGCGAGCAGTACTTC.

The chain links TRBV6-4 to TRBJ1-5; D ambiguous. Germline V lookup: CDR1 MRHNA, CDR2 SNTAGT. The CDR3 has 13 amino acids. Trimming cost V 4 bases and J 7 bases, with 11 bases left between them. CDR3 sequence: CASSANGLQPQHF. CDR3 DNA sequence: TGTGCCAGCAGTGCGAACGGCCTACAGCCCCAGCATTTT.

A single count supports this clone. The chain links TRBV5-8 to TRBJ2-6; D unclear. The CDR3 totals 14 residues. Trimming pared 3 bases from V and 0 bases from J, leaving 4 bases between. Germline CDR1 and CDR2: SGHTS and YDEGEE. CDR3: CASSSNSGANVLTF. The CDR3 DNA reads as TGTGCCAGCAGCTCGAACTCTGGGGCCAACGTCCTGACTTTC.

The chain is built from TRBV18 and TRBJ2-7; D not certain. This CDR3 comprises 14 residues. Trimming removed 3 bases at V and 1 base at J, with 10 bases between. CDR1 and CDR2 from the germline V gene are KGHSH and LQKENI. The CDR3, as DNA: TGTGCCAGCTCACCCGAGGTGACTTCCTACGAGCAGTACTTC. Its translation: CASSPEVTSYEQYF. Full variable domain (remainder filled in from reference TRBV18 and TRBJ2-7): NAGVMQNPRHLVRRRGQEARLRCSPMKGHSHVYWYRQLPEEGLKFMVYLQKENIIDESGMPKERFSAEFPKEGPSILRIQQVVRGDSAAYFCASSPEVTSYEQYFGPGTRLTVT.

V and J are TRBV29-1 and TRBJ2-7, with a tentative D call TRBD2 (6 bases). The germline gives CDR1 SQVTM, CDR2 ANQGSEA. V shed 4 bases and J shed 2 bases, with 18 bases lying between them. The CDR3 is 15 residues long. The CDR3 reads CSVGPRLVPTYEQYF. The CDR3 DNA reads TGCAGCGTTGGTCCTCGACTAGTCCCTACCTACGAGCAGTACTTC.

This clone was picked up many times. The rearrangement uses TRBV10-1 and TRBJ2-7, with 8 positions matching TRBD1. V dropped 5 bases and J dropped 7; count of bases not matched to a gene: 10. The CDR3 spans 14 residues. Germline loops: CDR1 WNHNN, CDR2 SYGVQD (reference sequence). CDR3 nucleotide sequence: TGCGCCAGCAGTTCGGGACAGGACCCTCTTGAGCAGTACTTC. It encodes CASSSGQDPLEQYF.

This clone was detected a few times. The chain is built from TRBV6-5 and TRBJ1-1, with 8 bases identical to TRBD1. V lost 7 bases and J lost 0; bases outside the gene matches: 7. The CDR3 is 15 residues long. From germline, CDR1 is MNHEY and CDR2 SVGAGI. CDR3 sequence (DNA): TGTGCCAGCACCTTGACAGGGGATATGAACACTGAAGCTTTCTTT. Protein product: CASTLTGDMNTEAFF.

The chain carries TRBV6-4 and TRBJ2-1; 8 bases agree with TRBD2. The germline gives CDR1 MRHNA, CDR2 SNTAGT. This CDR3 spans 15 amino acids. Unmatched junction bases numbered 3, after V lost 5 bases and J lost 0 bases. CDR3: CASSQGLGSYNEQFF. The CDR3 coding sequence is TGTGCCAGCAGTCAGGGACTAGGCTCCTACAATGAGCAGTTCTTC.

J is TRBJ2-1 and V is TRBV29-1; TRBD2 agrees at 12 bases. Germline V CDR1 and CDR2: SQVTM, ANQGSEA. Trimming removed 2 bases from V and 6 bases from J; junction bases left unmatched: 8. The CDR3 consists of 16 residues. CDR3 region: CSVEPRSSGRANEQFF. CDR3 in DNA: TGCAGCGTTGAACCCAGATCTAGCGGGAGGGCCAATGAGCAGTTCTTC.

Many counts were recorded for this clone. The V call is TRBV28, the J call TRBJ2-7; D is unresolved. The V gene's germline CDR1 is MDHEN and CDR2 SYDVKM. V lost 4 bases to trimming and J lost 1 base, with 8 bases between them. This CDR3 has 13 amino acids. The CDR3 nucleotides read TGTGCCAGCAGTTACTCTGCTTCCTACGAGCAGTACTTC. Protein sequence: CASSYSASYEQYF.

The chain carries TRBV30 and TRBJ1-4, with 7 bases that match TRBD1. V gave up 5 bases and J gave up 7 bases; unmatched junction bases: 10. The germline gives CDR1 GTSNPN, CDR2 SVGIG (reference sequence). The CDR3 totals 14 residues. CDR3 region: CAWSGARGVEKLFF. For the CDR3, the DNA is TGTGCCTGGTCAGGTGCCAGGGGGGTTGAAAAACTGTTTTTT.

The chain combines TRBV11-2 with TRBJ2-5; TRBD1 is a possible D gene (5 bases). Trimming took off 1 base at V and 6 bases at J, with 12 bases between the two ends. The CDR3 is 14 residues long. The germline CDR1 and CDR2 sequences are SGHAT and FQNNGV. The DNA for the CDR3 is TGTGCCAGCAGCTTAGGGGGCGCTTTACAGACCCAGTACTTC. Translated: CASSLGGALQTQYF.

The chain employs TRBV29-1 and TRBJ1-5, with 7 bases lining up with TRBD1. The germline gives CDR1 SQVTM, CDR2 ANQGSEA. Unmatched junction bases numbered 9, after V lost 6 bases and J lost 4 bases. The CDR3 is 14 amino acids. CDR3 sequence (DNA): TGCAGCGTCCAGACGACAGGGAGAAATCAGCCCCAGCATTTT. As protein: CSVQTTGRNQPQHF.